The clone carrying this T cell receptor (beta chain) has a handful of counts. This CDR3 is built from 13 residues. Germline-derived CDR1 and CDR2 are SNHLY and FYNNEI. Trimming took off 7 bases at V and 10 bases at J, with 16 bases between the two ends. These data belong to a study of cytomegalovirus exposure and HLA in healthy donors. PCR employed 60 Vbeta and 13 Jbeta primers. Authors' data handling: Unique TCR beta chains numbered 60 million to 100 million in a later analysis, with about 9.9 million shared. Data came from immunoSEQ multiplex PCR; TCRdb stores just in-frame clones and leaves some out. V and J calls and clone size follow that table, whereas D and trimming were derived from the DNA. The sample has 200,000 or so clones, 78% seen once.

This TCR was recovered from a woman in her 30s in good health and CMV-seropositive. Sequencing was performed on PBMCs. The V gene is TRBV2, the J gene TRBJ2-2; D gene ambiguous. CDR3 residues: CASTGYGTEELFF. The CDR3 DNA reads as TGTGCCAGCACCGGGTATGGTACGGAGGAGCTGTTTTTT. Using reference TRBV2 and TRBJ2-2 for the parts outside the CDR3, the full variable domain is EPEVTQTPSHQVTQMGQEVILRCVPISNHLYFYWYRQILGQKVEFLVSFYNNEISEKSEIFDDQFSVERPDGSNFTLKIRSTKLEDSAMYFCASTGYGTEELFFGEGSRLTVL.